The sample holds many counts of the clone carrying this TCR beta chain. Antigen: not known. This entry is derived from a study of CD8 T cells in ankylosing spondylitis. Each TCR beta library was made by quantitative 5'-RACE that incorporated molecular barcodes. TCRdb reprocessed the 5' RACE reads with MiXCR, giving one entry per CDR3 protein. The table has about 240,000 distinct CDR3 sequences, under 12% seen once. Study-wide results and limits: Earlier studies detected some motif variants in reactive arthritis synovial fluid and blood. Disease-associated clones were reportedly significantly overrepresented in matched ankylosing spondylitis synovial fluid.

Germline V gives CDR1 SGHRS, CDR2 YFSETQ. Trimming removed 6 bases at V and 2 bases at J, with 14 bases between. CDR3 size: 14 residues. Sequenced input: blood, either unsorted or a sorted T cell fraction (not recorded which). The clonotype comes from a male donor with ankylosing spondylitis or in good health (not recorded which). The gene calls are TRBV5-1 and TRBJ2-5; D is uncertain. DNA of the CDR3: TGCGCCAGCAACTCTGGCGGAGTACAAGAGACCCAGTACTTC. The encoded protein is CASNSGGVQETQYF.